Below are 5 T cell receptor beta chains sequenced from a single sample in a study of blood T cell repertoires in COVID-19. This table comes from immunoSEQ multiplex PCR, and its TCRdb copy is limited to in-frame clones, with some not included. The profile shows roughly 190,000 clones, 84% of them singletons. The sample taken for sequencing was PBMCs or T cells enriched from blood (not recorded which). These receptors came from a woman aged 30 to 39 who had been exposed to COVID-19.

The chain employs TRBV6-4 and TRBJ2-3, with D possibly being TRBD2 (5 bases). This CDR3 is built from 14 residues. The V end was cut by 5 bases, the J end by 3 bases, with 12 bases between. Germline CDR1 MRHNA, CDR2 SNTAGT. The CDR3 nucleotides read TGTGCCAGCAGTACGGGGATAGGGACAGATACGCAGTATTTT. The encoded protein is CASSTGIGTDTQYF.

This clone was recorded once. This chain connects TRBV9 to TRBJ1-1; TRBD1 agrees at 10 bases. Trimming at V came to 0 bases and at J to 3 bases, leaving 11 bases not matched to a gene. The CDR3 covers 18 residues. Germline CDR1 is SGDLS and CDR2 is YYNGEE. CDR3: CASSVEGTGVWVDTEAFF. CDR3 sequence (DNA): TGTGCCAGCAGCGTAGAGGGGACAGGGGTATGGGTGGACACTGAAGCTTTCTTT.

In nucleotides, the CDR3 is TGTGCCAGCAGCTTATTTGGGTCAGGACAATACTCACCCCTCCACTTT. It codes for CASSLFGSGQYSPLHF. The rearrangement links TRBV7-2 to TRBJ1-6, with D tentatively TRBD1 (5 bases). Germline V gene lookup returns CDR1 SGHTA and CDR2 FQGNSA. The V end lost 2 bases, the J end lost 10 bases, and 18 bases lay between the germline ends. This CDR3 comprises 16 residues. Drawing the rest from reference TRBV7-2 and TRBJ1-6, the complete variable domain is GAGVSQSPSNKVTEKGKDVELRCDPISGHTALYWYRQSLGQGLEFLIYFQGNSAPDKSGLPSDRFSAERTGGSVSTLTIQRTQQEDSAVYLCASSLFGSGQYSPLHFGNGTRLTVT.

The DNA of the CDR3 is TGTGCCAGCAGTTCCCCTCATCGAGGGACAGGGGAAGCTTTCTTT. This encodes CASSSPHRGTGEAFF. The V and J genes are TRBV27 and TRBJ1-1, with TRBD1 identical over 9 bases. The CDR3 runs to 15 residues. Per germline, CDR1 MNHEY and CDR2 SMNVEV (reference sequence). With 4 bases clipped from V and 8 bases from J, the junction kept 11 bases outside the gene matches.

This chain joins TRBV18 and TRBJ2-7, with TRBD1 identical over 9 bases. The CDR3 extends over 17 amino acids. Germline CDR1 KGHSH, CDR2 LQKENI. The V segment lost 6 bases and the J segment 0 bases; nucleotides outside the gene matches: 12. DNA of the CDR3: TGTGCCAGCTCTTTGAGTGCTGTGACAGGGGGCTCCTACGAGCAGTACTTC. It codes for CASSLSAVTGGSYEQYF.